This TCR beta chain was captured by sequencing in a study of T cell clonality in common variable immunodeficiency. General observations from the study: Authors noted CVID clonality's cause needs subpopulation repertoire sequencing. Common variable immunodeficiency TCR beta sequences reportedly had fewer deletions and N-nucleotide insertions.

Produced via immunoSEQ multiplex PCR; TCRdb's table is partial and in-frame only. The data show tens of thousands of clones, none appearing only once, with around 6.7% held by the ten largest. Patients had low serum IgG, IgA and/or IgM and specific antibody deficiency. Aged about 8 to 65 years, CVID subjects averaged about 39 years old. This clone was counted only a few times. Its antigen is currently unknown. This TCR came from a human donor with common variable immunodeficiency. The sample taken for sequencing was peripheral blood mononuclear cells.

CDR3 sequence reads: CASSSGGGNYGYTF. CDR3 DNA, as far as it was read: TGTGCCAGCAGCTCTGGGGGCGGTAACTATGGC. The chain combines TRBV5-6 with TRBJ1-2; TRBD1 is a possible D gene (6 bases). The sequenced fragment ends 3 residues before the CDR3 boundary, so the rest is inferred from the germline J gene. Germline CDR1 SGHDT, CDR2 YYEEEE. Trimming stripped 3 bases from V and 1 base from J, with 10 bases between. CDR3 size: 14 residues.